A single sample gave rise to the 6 T cell receptor beta chains below, sequenced in a study of PD-1 blockade in classical Hodgkin lymphoma. As to time point: newly diagnosed, previously untreated cHL patient sample. Negative magnetic selection isolated CD4+ T cells from thawed PBMCs. Profiling relied on immunoSEQ multiplex PCR, and the TCRdb table lists in-frame clones only, not all of them. The sample lists fewer than 25,000 clones; 85% to 95% were seen once. Sequenced: CD4+ T cells from blood. The receptors were gathered from a human donor with classical Hodgkin lymphoma.

The V and J genes are TRBV7-3 and TRBJ1-2, with a weak D call TRBD1 (6 bases). CDR1 is SGHTA, CDR2 FQGTGA, per germline. Trimming took 6 bases from V and 6 from J, leaving 26 bases between them. CDR3 length: 17 residues. CDR3 sequence (DNA): TGTGCCAGCAGATACTACGGGACACCCACCATCCATCATGGCTACACCTTC. Residues: CASRYYGTPTIHHGYTF.

The chain joins TRBV15 to TRBJ1-1; 7 bases match TRBD1. J was trimmed by 4 bases and V by 1 base; bases with no gene match: 6. Germline CDR1 reads LNHNV; CDR2 reads YYDKDF (reference sequence). This CDR3 contains 15 residues. The CDR3, as DNA: TGTGCCACCAGCAGAGTACTCAGACAGGGCACTGAAGCTTTCTTT. Translation: CATSRVLRQGTEAFF.

The genes are TRBV6-6 and TRBJ2-3; a weak D match, TRBD2 (5 bases). There are 16 residues in the CDR3. Germline V gives CDR1 MNHNY, CDR2 SVGAGI (reference sequence). V lost 0 bases to trimming and J lost 3 bases, with 13 bases between them. The CDR3 DNA follows: TGTGCCAGCAGTTACTCGAGGGCAGGCAATACAGATACGCAGTATTTT. Residues: CASSYSRAGNTDTQYF.

This clone was detected once. The V and J genes are TRBV2 and TRBJ1-6; 8 bases are a match to TRBD1. The V gene's germline CDR1 is SNHLY and CDR2 FYNNEI. CDR3 length: 15 amino acids. Trimming took 5 bases from V and 6 from J; bases not matched to a gene: 6. The CDR3 DNA follows: TGTGCCAGCAGTCCCGGACAGGGCGGTAATTCACCCCTCCACTTT. Translated, it gives CASSPGQGGNSPLHF.

V is TRBV4-1 and J is TRBJ1-4; perhaps TRBD1 as D (5 bases). CDR1 and CDR2 (germline): MGHRA, YSYEKL. The V end lost 2 bases, the J end lost 10 bases, and 11 bases lay between the germline ends. The CDR3 loop spans 13 amino acids. The CDR3 coding sequence is TGCGCCAGCAGCCAACCCGGGGCACGAAAACTGTTTTTT. Its protein is CASSQPGARKLFF.

This sequence joins TRBV19 and TRBJ1-4; D uncertain. Germline V gives CDR1 LNHDA, CDR2 SQIVND (reference sequence). V was shortened by 5 bases and J by 3 bases, with 16 bases between the two germline ends. The CDR3 totals 16 residues. CDR3 sequence reads: CASSWERLASNEKLFF. In DNA form, the CDR3 reads TGTGCCAGTAGTTGGGAGCGGCTCGCGTCTAATGAAAAACTGTTTTTT.